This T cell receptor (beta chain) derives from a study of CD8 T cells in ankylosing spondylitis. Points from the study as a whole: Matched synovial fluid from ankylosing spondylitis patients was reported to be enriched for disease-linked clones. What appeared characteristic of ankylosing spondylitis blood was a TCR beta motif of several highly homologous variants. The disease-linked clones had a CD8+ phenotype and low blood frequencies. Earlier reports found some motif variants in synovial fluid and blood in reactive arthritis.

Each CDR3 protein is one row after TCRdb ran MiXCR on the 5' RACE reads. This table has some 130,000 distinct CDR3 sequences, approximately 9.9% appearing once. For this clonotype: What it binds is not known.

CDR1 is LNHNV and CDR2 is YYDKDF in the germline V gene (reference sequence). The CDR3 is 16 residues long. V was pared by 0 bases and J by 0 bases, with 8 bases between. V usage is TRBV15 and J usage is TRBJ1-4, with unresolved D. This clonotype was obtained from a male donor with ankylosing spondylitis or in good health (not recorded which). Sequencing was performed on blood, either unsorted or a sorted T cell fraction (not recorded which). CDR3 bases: TGTGCCACCAGCAGAGATCCGGCTACAACTAATGAAAAACTGTTTTTT. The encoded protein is CATSRDPATTNEKLFF.